This T cell receptor beta chain is from a study of T-cell reconstitution after alpha-beta-depleted transplantation in children. This clonotype was recorded at least ten times. Its cognate antigen is unknown. Library preparation (for TCRbeta) was performed with unique molecular identifiers. In TCRdb, the PCR reads were re-called with MiXCR into one record per CDR3 protein. Of 180,000 or so distinct CDR3 sequences listed, 5% to 6.5% were seen once; the top ten hold under 5%. General study findings and limits: Some patients' high day-60 TCRbeta diversity was traced to surviving recipient T cells and thymic progenitors. By about two months after transplant, alpha-beta T cells reportedly arose from several hundred graft clones that had expanded. The authors attributed T-cell counts and diversity one year after transplant mostly to newly produced T cells.

The germline V and J ends were trimmed by 2 bases and 1 base, with 11 bases remaining between them. This CDR3 has 14 residues. Germline CDR1 DFQATT, CDR2 SNEGSKA (reference sequence). V is TRBV20-1 and J is TRBJ2-5; no firm D call. The sample was PBMCs, taken before TCRalphabeta/CD19-depleted stem cell transplant. The origin of this receptor is a girl under two years old with combined immunodeficiency, due to receive a stem cell transplant. The chain's CDR3 is CSARLLGFQETQYF. The CDR3 DNA sequence: TGCAGTGCTAGATTGTTGGGGTTCCAAGAGACCCAGTACTTC.